This T cell receptor (beta chain) comes out of a study of blood T cell repertoires in COVID-19. Overall study: Researchers got acute and convalescent COVID-19 samples from the United States, Italy and Spain. PBMCs, B-cell-depleted T cells, or T cells were the source of the cDNA or gDNA that made up the material.

Germline loops: CDR1 SGHRS, CDR2 YFSETQ. The CDR3 extends over 17 amino acids. The V gene end was trimmed by 0 bases and the J gene end by 5 bases; junction bases not matched to a gene: 7. Enrollees, about 18 to 90 years old, lived in 20 to 25 US areas. Categorization into cohorts depended on clinical history that participants reported. Sequencing was performed with immunoSEQ multiplex PCR; in TCRdb, only in-frame clones are kept and a portion is missing. The data show about 430,000 clones, more than 75% seen once. The origin of this receptor is a woman aged 25 to 45 with acute COVID-19. Sequences were obtained from PBMCs or T cells enriched from blood (not recorded which). V and J are TRBV5-1 and TRBJ2-2; 10 bases match TRBD2. CDR3 in amino acids: CASSLVASGGSTGELFF. The CDR3 coding sequence is TGCGCCAGCAGCTTGGTGGCTAGCGGGGGTTCAACCGGGGAGCTGTTTTTT.